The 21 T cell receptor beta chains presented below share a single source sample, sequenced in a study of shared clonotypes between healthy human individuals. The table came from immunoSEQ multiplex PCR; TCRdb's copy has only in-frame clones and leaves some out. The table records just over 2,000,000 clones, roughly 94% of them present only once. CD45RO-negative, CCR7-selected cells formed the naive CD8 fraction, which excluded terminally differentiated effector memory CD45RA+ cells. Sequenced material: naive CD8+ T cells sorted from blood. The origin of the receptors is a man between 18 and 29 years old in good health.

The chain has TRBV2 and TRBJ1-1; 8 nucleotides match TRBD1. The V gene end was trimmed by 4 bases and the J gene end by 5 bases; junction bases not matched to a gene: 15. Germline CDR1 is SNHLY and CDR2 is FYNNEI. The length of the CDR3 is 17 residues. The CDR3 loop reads CASSGGQGEWGMTEAFF. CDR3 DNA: TGTGCCAGCAGTGGAGGACAGGGAGAGTGGGGGATGACTGAAGCTTTCTTT.

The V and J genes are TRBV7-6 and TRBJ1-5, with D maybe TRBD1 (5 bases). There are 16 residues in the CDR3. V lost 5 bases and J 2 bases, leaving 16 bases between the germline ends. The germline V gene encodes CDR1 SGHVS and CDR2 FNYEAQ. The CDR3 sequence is CASSPSQLGGNQPQHF. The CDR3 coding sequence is TGTGCCAGCAGCCCTTCCCAATTAGGGGGCAATCAGCCCCAGCATTTT.

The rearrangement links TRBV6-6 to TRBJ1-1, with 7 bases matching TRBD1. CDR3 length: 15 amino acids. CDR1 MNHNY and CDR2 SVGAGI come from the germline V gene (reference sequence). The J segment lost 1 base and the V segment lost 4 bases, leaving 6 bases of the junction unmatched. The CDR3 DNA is TGTGCCAGCAGTTCCACAGGGGATGGGAACACTGAAGCTTTCTTT. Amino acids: CASSSTGDGNTEAFF.

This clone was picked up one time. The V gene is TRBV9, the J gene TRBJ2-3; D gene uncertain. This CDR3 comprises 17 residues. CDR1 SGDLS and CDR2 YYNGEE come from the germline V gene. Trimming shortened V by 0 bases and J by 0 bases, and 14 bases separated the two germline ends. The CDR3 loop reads CASSVDPGPSSTDTQYF. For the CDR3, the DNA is TGTGCCAGCAGCGTAGATCCGGGTCCGTCTAGCACAGATACGCAGTATTTT.

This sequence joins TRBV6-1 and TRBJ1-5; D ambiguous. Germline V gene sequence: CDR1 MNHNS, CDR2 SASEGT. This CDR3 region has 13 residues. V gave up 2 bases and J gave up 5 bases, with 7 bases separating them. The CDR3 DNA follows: TGTGCCAGCAGTGAAACGGAGTATCAGCCCCAGCATTTT. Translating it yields CASSETEYQPQHF.

CDR3 bases: TGTGCCAGCAGTTCCGGGCTTAACTATGGCTACACCTTC. Its translation: CASSSGLNYGYTF. The chain recombines TRBV27 with TRBJ1-2; D is unclear. CDR3 length: 13 residues. V was clipped by 4 bases and J by 1 base, with 7 bases between them. Germline values: CDR1 MNHEY, CDR2 SMNVEV (reference sequence).

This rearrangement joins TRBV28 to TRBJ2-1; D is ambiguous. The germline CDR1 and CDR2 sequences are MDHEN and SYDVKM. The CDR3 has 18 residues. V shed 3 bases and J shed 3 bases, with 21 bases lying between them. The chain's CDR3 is CASSFKDGDATIYNEQFF. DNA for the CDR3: TGTGCCAGCAGTTTCAAGGACGGAGATGCGACAATCTACAATGAGCAGTTCTTC.

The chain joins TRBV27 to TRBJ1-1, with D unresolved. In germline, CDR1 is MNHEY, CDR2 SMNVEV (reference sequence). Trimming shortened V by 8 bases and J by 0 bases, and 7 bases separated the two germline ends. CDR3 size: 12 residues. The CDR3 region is CASGGVNTEAFF. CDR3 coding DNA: TGTGCCAGCGGCGGGGTGAACACTGAAGCTTTCTTT.

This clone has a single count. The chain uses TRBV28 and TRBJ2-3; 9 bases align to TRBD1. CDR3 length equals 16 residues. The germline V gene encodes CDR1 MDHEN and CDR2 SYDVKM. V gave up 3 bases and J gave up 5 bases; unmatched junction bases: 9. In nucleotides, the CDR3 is TGTGCCAGCAGTTTGCTTGACAGGGGGTACGTAGATACGCAGTATTTT. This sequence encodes CASSLLDRGYVDTQYF.

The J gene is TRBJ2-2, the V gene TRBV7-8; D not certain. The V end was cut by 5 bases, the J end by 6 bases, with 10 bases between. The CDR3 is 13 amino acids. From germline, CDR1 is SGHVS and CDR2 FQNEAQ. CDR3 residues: CASSPTRSGELFF. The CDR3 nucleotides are TGTGCCAGCAGCCCTACAAGGTCCGGGGAGCTGTTTTTT.

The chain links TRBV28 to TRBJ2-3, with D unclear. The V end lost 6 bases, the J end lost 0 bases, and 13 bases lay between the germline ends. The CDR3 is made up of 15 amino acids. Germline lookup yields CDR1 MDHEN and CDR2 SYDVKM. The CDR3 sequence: CASSPRHTSTDTQYF. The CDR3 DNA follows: TGTGCCAGCAGCCCCCGGCATACTAGCACAGATACGCAGTATTTT.

The CDR3 sequence: CSVSPGVEQYF. In DNA, the CDR3 is TGCAGCGTATCCCCAGGGGTCGAGCAGTACTTC. The genes are TRBV29-1 and TRBJ2-7, with a possible D match to TRBD1 (6 bases). The CDR3 runs 11 residues. Germline CDR1 is SQVTM and CDR2 is ANQGSEA. V gave up 6 bases and J gave up 6 bases, with 12 bases separating them.

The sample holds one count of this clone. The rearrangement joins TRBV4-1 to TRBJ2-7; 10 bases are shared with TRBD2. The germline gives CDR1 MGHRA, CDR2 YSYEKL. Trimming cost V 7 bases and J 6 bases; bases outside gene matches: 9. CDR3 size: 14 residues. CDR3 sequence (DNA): TGCGCCAGCAACCAGGGAGCGGGGGGGCTCGAGCAGTACTTC. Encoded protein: CASNQGAGGLEQYF.

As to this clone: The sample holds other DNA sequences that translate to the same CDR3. CDR3 sequence reads: CASSLGTGVGYEQYF. DNA of the CDR3: TGTGCCAGCAGCTTAGGAACAGGGGTTGGCTACGAGCAGTACTTC. J is TRBJ2-7 and V is TRBV7-2; 7 bases agree with TRBD1. The CDR3 length is 15 residues. Losses at the gene ends were 1 base for V and 3 bases for J; bases not matched to a gene: 6. The germline gives CDR1 SGHTA, CDR2 FQGNSA.

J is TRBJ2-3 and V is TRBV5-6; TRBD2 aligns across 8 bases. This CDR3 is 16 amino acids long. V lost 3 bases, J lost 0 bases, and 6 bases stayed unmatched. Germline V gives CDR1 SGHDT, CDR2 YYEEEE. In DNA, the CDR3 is TGTGCCAGCAGCTCCTTAGCGGGACCTAGCACAGATACGCAGTATTTT. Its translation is CASSSLAGPSTDTQYF.

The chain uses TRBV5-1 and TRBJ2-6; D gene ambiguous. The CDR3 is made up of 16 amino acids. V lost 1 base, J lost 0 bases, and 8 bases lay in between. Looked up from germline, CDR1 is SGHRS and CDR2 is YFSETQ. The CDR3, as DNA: TGCGCCAGCAGCTTGAGATCGAGCTCTGGGGCCAACGTCCTGACTTTC. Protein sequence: CASSLRSSSGANVLTF.

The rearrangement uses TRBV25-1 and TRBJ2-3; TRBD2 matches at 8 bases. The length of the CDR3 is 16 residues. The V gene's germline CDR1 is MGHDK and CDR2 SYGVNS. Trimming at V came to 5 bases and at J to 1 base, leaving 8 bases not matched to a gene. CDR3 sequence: CASSPRPGGGTDTQYF. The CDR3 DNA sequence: TGTGCCAGCAGTCCTCGTCCGGGGGGGGGCACAGATACGCAGTATTTT.

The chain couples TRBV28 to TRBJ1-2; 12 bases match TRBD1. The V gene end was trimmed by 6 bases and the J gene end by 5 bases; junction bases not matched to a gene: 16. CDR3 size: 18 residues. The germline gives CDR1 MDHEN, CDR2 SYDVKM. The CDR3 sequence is CASSPTGTGGTVGYGYTF. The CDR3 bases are TGTGCCAGCAGCCCCACCGGGACAGGGGGCACCGTAGGGTATGGCTACACCTTC.

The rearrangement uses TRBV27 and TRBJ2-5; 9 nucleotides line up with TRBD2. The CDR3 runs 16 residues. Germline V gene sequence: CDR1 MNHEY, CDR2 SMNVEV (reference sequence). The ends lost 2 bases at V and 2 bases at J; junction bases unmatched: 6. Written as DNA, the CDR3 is TGTGCCAGCAGTTTAGGGCGGGAGGGATTACAAGAGACCCAGTACTTC. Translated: CASSLGREGLQETQYF.

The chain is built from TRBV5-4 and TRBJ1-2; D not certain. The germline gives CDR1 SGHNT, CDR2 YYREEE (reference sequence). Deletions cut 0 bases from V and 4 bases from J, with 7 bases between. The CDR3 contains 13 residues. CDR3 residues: CASSLDVIYGYTF. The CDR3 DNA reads TGTGCCAGCAGCTTGGATGTGATCTATGGCTACACCTTC.

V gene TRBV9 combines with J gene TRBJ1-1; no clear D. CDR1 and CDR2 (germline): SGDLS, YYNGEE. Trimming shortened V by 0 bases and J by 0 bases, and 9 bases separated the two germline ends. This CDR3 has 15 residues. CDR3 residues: CASSVGDFVNTEAFF. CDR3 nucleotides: TGTGCCAGCAGCGTAGGGGATTTTGTGAACACTGAAGCTTTCTTT.